The source of this T cell receptor (beta chain) is a study of blood T cells in healthy people across ages. Study-wide results and caveats: Diversity of TCR beta per million T cells declined in a roughly linear way with age.

For this clonotype: Its specificity is unknown.

The length of the CDR3 is 17 residues. Trimming shortened V by 0 bases and J by 0 bases, and 15 bases separated the two germline ends. Germline loops: CDR1 DFQATT, CDR2 SNEGSKA (reference sequence). Together with a sample-barcoded 5' primer, a J-beta primer mix was included in a second PCR lasting about 6 to 11 cycles. TCRdb re-analysed the 5' RACE reads in MiXCR, keeping a single row per CDR3 protein. The data hold about 1.8 million distinct CDR3 sequences, with roughly 49% observed a single time. This sequence was found in a middle-aged woman in good health. Sequencing input: blood. The gene calls are TRBV20-1 and TRBJ2-1, with a possible D match to TRBD2 (6 bases). The CDR3 DNA follows: TGCAGTGCTAGAGATATTAGCGGCCTTTCCTCCTACAATGAGCAGTTCTTC. Amino acid sequence: CSARDISGLSSYNEQFF.